The 13 T cell receptor beta chains below were found in one sample sequenced in a study of blood T cell repertoires in COVID-19 (dated by TCRdb to between 2020 and 2021). Receptors were amplified or captured by the immunoSEQ multiplex PCR assay. Here the immuneACCESS table is served through TCRdb, limited to in-frame sequences with V and J called. Missing clones are a known gap in these copies; in checked studies unresolved V genes cover under half, and the rest lacks a known reason. This sample is represented by approximately 270,000 clones; 85% to 95% of them were singletons. The top ten constitute 2.8% of the sample. The sample was PBMCs or T cells enriched from blood (not recorded which). All receptors come from a man aged 40-49 years who had been exposed to COVID-19.

The chain employs TRBV5-1 and TRBJ1-2; 10 bases map to TRBD1. CDR1 is SGHRS and CDR2 is YFSETQ in the germline V gene. The V gene end was trimmed by 7 bases and the J gene end by 8 bases; junction bases not matched to a gene: 8. The CDR3 extends over 13 amino acids. CDR3: CASFGDRGLGYTF. CDR3 DNA sequence: TGCGCCAGCTTTGGGGACAGGGGATTAGGCTACACCTTC.

The chain is built from TRBV28 and TRBJ1-5; 7 nucleotides align to TRBD1. CDR3 length: 16 residues. J lost 5 bases, V lost 5 bases, and 12 bases had no gene match. The germline gives CDR1 MDHEN, CDR2 SYDVKM. Here the CDR3 DNA reads TGTGCCAGCAGTGGCAGCTGGAGACAGGGCTATCAGCCCCAGCATTTT. It encodes CASSGSWRQGYQPQHF.

The chain combines TRBV5-4 with TRBJ1-1; possible D gene TRBD1, 5 bases. This CDR3 is built from 16 residues. Trimming pared 4 bases from V and 7 bases from J, leaving 23 bases between. In germline, CDR1 is SGHNT, CDR2 YYREEE (reference sequence). The CDR3 is CASSNYRWQGRGEAFF. CDR3 DNA sequence: TGTGCCAGCAGCAATTACCGGTGGCAGGGTAGAGGTGAAGCTTTCTTT. The variable domain in full, with the rest retrieved from reference TRBV5-4 and TRBJ1-1, is ETGVTQSPTHLIKTRGQQVTLRCSSQSGHNTVSWYQQALGQGPQFIFQYYREEENGRGNFPPRFSGLQFPNYSSELNVNALELDDSALYLCASSNYRWQGRGEAFFGQGTRLTVV.

The chain is built from TRBV4-3 and TRBJ2-1; weak D call: TRBD2 (6 bases). Germline values: CDR1 LGHNA, CDR2 YSLEER. V shed 3 bases and J shed 3 bases, with 12 bases lying between them. The CDR3 is 15 amino acids. The CDR3 DNA reads as TGCGCCAGCAGCCAGATGCGGGGTATCTACAATGAGCAGTTCTTC. Translated, it gives CASSQMRGIYNEQFF.

Written as DNA, the CDR3 is TGTGCCACCAGGGACTCCTTATCCCAGTATTTT. Protein sequence: CATRDSLSQYF. This sequence joins TRBV6-5 and TRBJ2-3; possibly TRBD2 for D (6 bases). This CDR3 spans 11 amino acids. Germline CDR1 is MNHEY and CDR2 is SVGAGI. Trimming pared 10 bases from V and 12 bases from J, leaving 17 bases between.

This clone was counted once. V is TRBV19 and J is TRBJ2-5; 12 bases are shared with TRBD1. The CDR3 totals 15 residues. CDR1 is LNHDA, CDR2 SQIVND, per germline (reference sequence). Losses at the gene ends were 4 bases for V and 5 bases for J; bases not matched to a gene: 5. CDR3 nucleotides: TGTGCCAGTAGTAACCGGGACAGGGGGCTGGAGACCCAGTACTTC. Its protein product is CASSNRDRGLETQYF. Based on the CDR3 plus reference TRBV19 and TRBJ2-5, the full variable domain is DGGITQSPKYLFRKEGQNVTLSCEQNLNHDAMYWYRQDPGQGLRLIYYSQIVNDFQKGDIAEGYSVSREKKESFPLTVTSAQKNPTAFYLCASSNRDRGLETQYFGPGTRLLVL.

V usage is TRBV7-6 and J usage is TRBJ2-1; TRBD2 is a possible D gene (6 bases). V was clipped by 5 bases and J by 10 bases, with 12 bases between them. The CDR3 spans 12 residues. The germline CDR1 and CDR2 sequences are SGHVS and FNYEAQ. The CDR3 spells CASSPGRREQFF. The DNA of the CDR3 is TGTGCCAGCAGCCCAGGGAGGAGGGAGCAGTTCTTC.

The V gene is TRBV19, the J gene TRBJ1-4; D gene unclear. There are 13 residues in the CDR3. Germline assignment: CDR1 LNHDA and CDR2 SQIVND (reference sequence). The V end was cut by 7 bases, the J end by 4 bases, with 10 bases between. The CDR3 reads CASMWRVNEKLFF. Here the CDR3 DNA reads TGTGCCAGTATGTGGCGGGTTAATGAAAAACTGTTTTTT.

The CDR3 DNA is TGTGCCATAGGGACTAGCGGGAATACCGCCGGGGAGCTGTTTTTT. As protein: CAIGTSGNTAGELFF. V and J are TRBV10-3 and TRBJ2-2; 13 bases fit TRBD2. The CDR3 has 15 residues. The germline V gene has CDR1 ENHRY and CDR2 SYGVKD. The ends lost 9 bases at V and 6 bases at J; junction bases unmatched: 7.

The CDR3 coding sequence is TGTGCCAGCAGTTCCCACCAACTAGCGGGAGGGATTGGGTTACAGTTCTTC. It encodes CASSSHQLAGGIGLQFF. The rearrangement links TRBV28 to TRBJ2-1; 13 positions agree with TRBD2. The J segment lost 13 bases and the V segment lost 4 bases, leaving 16 bases of the junction unmatched. Germline V CDR1 and CDR2: MDHEN, SYDVKM. This CDR3 has 17 amino acids.

The V gene is TRBV19, the J gene TRBJ2-5, with a tentative D call TRBD2 (6 bases). Trimming stripped 3 bases from V and 2 bases from J, with 7 bases between. Per germline, CDR1 LNHDA and CDR2 SQIVND (reference sequence). The CDR3 covers 13 residues. CDR3 protein: CASSMGLQETQYF. CDR3 nucleotides: TGTGCCAGTAGTATGGGACTTCAAGAGACCCAGTACTTC.

The chain recombines TRBV19 with TRBJ1-1; weak D call: TRBD1 (5 bases). Trimming shortened V by 3 bases and J by 1 base, and 18 bases separated the two germline ends. This CDR3 spans 17 amino acids. Germline-derived CDR1 and CDR2 are LNHDA and SQIVND (reference sequence). Here the CDR3 reads CASSILGGQGKNTEAFF. DNA of the CDR3: TGTGCCAGTAGTATCCTAGGTGGGCAGGGTAAGAACACTGAAGCTTTCTTT. Filled out from reference TRBV19 and TRBJ1-1, the complete variable domain reads DGGITQSPKYLFRKEGQNVTLSCEQNLNHDAMYWYRQDPGQGLRLIYYSQIVNDFQKGDIAEGYSVSREKKESFPLTVTSAQKNPTAFYLCASSILGGQGKNTEAFFGQGTRLTVV.

The rearrangement links TRBV6-6 to TRBJ1-6; no firm D call. V lost 5 bases to trimming and J lost 9 bases, with 14 bases between them. Germline CDR1 MNHNY, CDR2 SVGAGI (reference sequence). CDR3 length equals 14 residues. The CDR3: CASSTMESSSPLHF. CDR3 coding DNA: TGTGCCAGCAGTACCATGGAGAGTTCTTCACCCCTCCACTTT.